The sequence of this T cell receptor beta chain was determined in a study of T cells after posttransplantation cyclophosphamide. Points from the study as a whole: Blood and skin or GI T cell repertoires showed limited TRB overlap. TRB clonality was highly associated with recipient CMV seropositivity and reactivation. Later post-transplant blood repertoires were often dominated by donor CD8+ memory clones.

Of note for this clone: Antigen: not known.

Clones were read by immunoSEQ multiplex PCR, and TCRdb kept only the in-frame ones, dropping some. The data show over 20,000 clones, about 97% seen once. CDR1 and CDR2 (germline): MNHEY, SVGAGI. The CDR3 covers 14 residues. V gave up 2 bases and J gave up 7 bases; unmatched junction bases: 4. Cells defined as naive were viable CD3+CD4+ or CD3+CD8+ and CCR7+CD45RA+CD45RO-CD95-CD27+CD28+. The TCR originated in a man aged 50 to 60 in good health, CMV-negative, and a related stem cell transplant donor. The chain is built from TRBV6-5 and TRBJ1-2, with TRBD1 identical over 10 bases. Sequencing was done on a sample of naive CD4+ T cells sorted from PBMCs. CDR3 residues: CASSYSGQGGGYTF. In DNA form, the CDR3 reads TGTGCCAGCAGTTACAGTGGACAGGGGGGTGGCTACACCTTC.